The 10 T cell receptor beta chains in this list originate from one sample, sequenced in a study of PD-L1 blockade in urothelial cancer. Measured with immunoSEQ multiplex PCR; TCRdb has only the in-frame clones, and not every one. The sample records around 100,000 clones, approximately 85% being singletons. Here the sequenced sample was PBMCs, taken around atezolizumab (anti-PD-L1) treatment. The source is a man aged 50 to 60 with urothelial cancer.

V usage is TRBV5-1 and J usage is TRBJ1-1; 7 bases are a match to TRBD1. The CDR3 is 16 amino acids. J lost 0 bases, V lost 1 base, and 6 bases had no gene match. Germline V gene sequence: CDR1 SGHRS, CDR2 YFSETQ. The CDR3 DNA reads TGCGCCAGCAGCTTGACAGGGGTGGCAGTGAACACTGAAGCTTTCTTT. Translating gives CASSLTGVAVNTEAFF.

The rearrangement uses TRBV7-9 and TRBJ2-7; 8 nucleotides line up with TRBD2. Germline V lookup: CDR1 SEHNR, CDR2 FQNEAQ (reference sequence). The CDR3 totals 13 residues. V lost 3 bases and J lost 3; bases outside the gene matches: 1. In nucleotides, the CDR3 is TGTGCCAGCAGCTTGGGACTAGTCTACGAGCAGTACTTC. It yields the protein CASSLGLVYEQYF.

The chain links TRBV30 to TRBJ2-1; perhaps TRBD2 as D (6 bases). CDR3 length equals 17 residues. Trimming removed 0 bases at V and 7 bases at J, with 22 bases between. Germline lookup yields CDR1 GTSNPN and CDR2 SVGIG (reference sequence). The CDR3 sequence is CAWSVRSSALAGNEQFF. The DNA of the CDR3 is TGTGCCTGGAGTGTACGGTCTAGCGCCCTGGCGGGTAATGAGCAGTTCTTC. Complete variable domain (other parts from reference TRBV30 and TRBJ2-1): SQTIHQWPATLVQPVGSPLSLECTVEGTSNPNLYWYRQAAGRGLQLLFYSVGIGQISSEVPQNLSASRPQDRQFILSSKKLLLSDSGFYLCAWSVRSSALAGNEQFFGPGTRLTVL.

The V and J genes are TRBV10-3 and TRBJ2-2, with a tentative D call TRBD2 (5 bases). The CDR3 contains 11 residues. V was clipped by 10 bases and J by 8 bases, with 11 bases between them. Germline loops: CDR1 ENHRY, CDR2 SYGVKD. The CDR3 sequence: CATTAGGELFF. The CDR3 region has the DNA TGTGCCACCACGGCGGGTGGGGAGCTGTTTTTT.

The V call is TRBV2, the J call TRBJ2-3; 15 nucleotides align to TRBD2. The CDR3 runs 15 residues. V trimming: 5 bases; J trimming: 6 bases; junction bases outside the gene matches: 3. The germline CDR1 and CDR2 sequences are SNHLY and FYNNEI. CDR3 sequence (DNA): TGTGCCAGCAGTACCGGGACTAGCGGGAGGGATACGCAGTATTTT. It translates to CASSTGTSGRDTQYF.

This clone came up a few times. The chain employs TRBV13 and TRBJ2-3, with D possibly TRBD2 on 5 matching bases. Trimming pared 1 base from V and 2 bases from J, leaving 10 bases between. Germline V gene sequence: CDR1 PRHDT, CDR2 FYEKMQ (reference sequence). The CDR3 has 15 amino acids. In nucleotides, the CDR3 is TGTGCCAGCAGCTTAGTCAGCGGTTCCACAGATACGCAGTATTTT. This sequence encodes CASSLVSGSTDTQYF.

The V and J genes are TRBV28 and TRBJ2-7; weak D call: TRBD1 (5 bases). CDR3 length: 14 residues. Trimming removed 4 bases at V and 0 bases at J, with 10 bases between. Germline V gene sequence: CDR1 MDHEN, CDR2 SYDVKM. CDR3 sequence (DNA): TGTGCCAGCAGTTCTCAGGGAAGCTCCTACGAGCAGTACTTC. Protein: CASSSQGSSYEQYF.

The rearrangement links TRBV27 to TRBJ2-5, with a possible D match to TRBD2 (5 bases). The V and J ends lost 4 bases and 7 bases respectively, with 19 bases between them. Germline V CDR1 and CDR2: MNHEY, SMNVEV (reference sequence). The CDR3 loop spans 15 amino acids. CDR3 in amino acids: CASSSPSRAKGTQYF. The CDR3 DNA reads TGTGCCAGCAGTTCGCCTTCGCGGGCCAAGGGGACCCAGTACTTC.

The J gene is TRBJ1-1, the V gene TRBV5-4; D remains unclear. V was pared by 0 bases and J by 1 base, with 4 bases between. The germline V gene encodes CDR1 SGHNT and CDR2 YYREEE (reference sequence). The CDR3 is 13 residues long. CDR3 DNA sequence: TGTGCCAGCAGCTTGGACAGGAACACTGAAGCTTTCTTT. It encodes CASSLDRNTEAFF.

This clone has just a few counts. V usage is TRBV5-5 and J usage is TRBJ1-5; 10 bases align to TRBD1. CDR3 size: 16 residues. Germline lookup yields CDR1 SGHKS and CDR2 YYEKEE (reference sequence). The J segment lost 6 bases and the V segment lost 0 bases, leaving 6 bases of the junction unmatched. DNA of the CDR3: TGTGCCAGCAGCTTGGGAGGACAGGGGGTAGGTCAGCCCCAGCATTTT. Protein: CASSLGGQGVGQPQHF.